Listed here are 17 T cell receptor beta chains from one sample, sequenced in a study of T-cell memory formation after mild COVID-19. TCRdb recomputed calls from the 5' RACE reads with MiXCR, one row per CDR3 protein. The sample includes roughly 300,000 distinct CDR3 sequences, over 7% seen only once; the top ten take about 22%. The sample taken for sequencing was PBMCs or a T cell subset sorted from them (not recorded which). The source of these receptors is a man aged 18 to 29 who had mild COVID-19 (a few samples of this study predate the infection). Cell type and time point are not known.

The chain employs TRBV27 and TRBJ2-7; D is possibly TRBD2 (5 bases). The germline V gene has CDR1 MNHEY and CDR2 SMNVEV (reference sequence). The germline V and J ends were trimmed by 8 bases and 6 bases, with 14 bases remaining between them. The CDR3 consists of 12 residues. CDR3 protein: CASGRGPVEQYF. The CDR3 DNA is TGTGCCAGCGGCCGGGGTCCCGTCGAGCAGTACTTC.

This clonotype was observed a few times. This chain uses TRBV29-1 with TRBJ2-1, with no clear D. In germline, CDR1 is SQVTM, CDR2 ANQGSEA. The V gene lost 4 bases and the J gene lost 7 bases, with 5 bases spanning the gap. The CDR3 extends over 10 amino acids. Written as DNA, the CDR3 is TGCAGCGTTGTGGGGAATGAGCAGTTCTTC. Its translation is CSVVGNEQFF.

This clonotype has just a few counts. The chain uses TRBV6-5 and TRBJ1-2; 9 nucleotides line up with TRBD1. Germline CDR1 and CDR2: MNHEY and SVGAGI. V lost 2 bases, J lost 4 bases, and 5 bases stayed unmatched. The CDR3 sequence is 15 residues long. DNA of the CDR3: TGTGCCAGCAGTTACGAGGGACAGGGTACCTATGGCTACACCTTC. This codes for CASSYEGQGTYGYTF.

This clonotype was observed a few times. This chain links TRBV20-1 with TRBJ1-6; no firm D call. The CDR3 is 12 amino acids. From germline, CDR1 is DFQATT and CDR2 SNEGSKA (reference sequence). The CDR3 loop reads CRGGLIDSPLHF. CDR3 sequence (DNA): TGCAGAGGAGGGTTGATAGATTCACCCCTCCACTTT.

This clonotype has a count of ten or more. This chain joins TRBV12-3 or TRBV12-4 and TRBJ1-3, with D perhaps matching TRBD1 (5 bases). There are 16 residues in the CDR3. V lost 2 bases and J 5 bases, leaving 16 bases between the germline ends. CDR3: CASSLRASGVRNTIYF. The DNA for the CDR3 is TGTGCCAGCAGTTTAAGGGCCTCGGGGGTGAGAAACACCATATATTTT.

This clonotype has just a few counts. The chain links TRBV27 to TRBJ1-2; D possibly corresponds to TRBD1 (6 bases). The CDR3 totals 16 residues. V was clipped by 3 bases and J by 3 bases, with 17 bases between them. From germline, CDR1 is MNHEY and CDR2 SMNVEV (reference sequence). DNA for the CDR3: TGTGCCAGCAGTTTCCGCCCGCGGACAGAACACTATGGCTACACCTTC. Translation gives CASSFRPRTEHYGYTF.

This clonotype was observed a few times. The genes are TRBV15 and TRBJ2-7, with 7 positions matching TRBD1. Germline CDR1 and CDR2: LNHNV and YYDKDF (reference sequence). Trimming removed 6 bases from V and 1 base from J; junction bases left unmatched: 3. The CDR3 is 13 amino acids. CDR3 bases: TGTGCCACCAGGACAGGGACATCCTACGAGCAGTACTTC. It specifies CATRTGTSYEQYF.

This clonotype has only a few counts. The chain employs TRBV30 and TRBJ1-1; weak D call: TRBD1 (5 bases). Germline assignment: CDR1 GTSNPN and CDR2 SVGIG (reference sequence). There are 11 residues in the CDR3. The ends were cut back, 5 bases at V and 4 bases at J, with 8 bases in the middle. The CDR3, as DNA: TGTGCCTGGGGGGGGGGCACTGAAGCTTTCTTT. Encoded protein: CAWGGGTEAFF.

This clonotype was detected only a few times. This chain links TRBV7-8 with TRBJ2-2; 7 nucleotides align to TRBD1. This CDR3 spans 14 amino acids. Germline-derived CDR1 and CDR2 are SGHVS and FQNEAQ. V lost 3 bases and J lost 6; bases outside the gene matches: 4. CDR3 nucleotide sequence: TGTGCCAGCAGCTTCGGGACAGCTCCCGGGGAGCTGTTTTTT. Translation gives CASSFGTAPGELFF.

This clonotype was counted only a few times. The chain uses TRBV24-1 and TRBJ2-5; D possibly uses TRBD1 or TRBD2 (5 bases each). The V end lost 4 bases, the J end lost 5 bases, and 13 bases lay between the germline ends. The CDR3 is 14 residues long. CDR1 is KGHDR, CDR2 SFDVKD, per germline. CDR3 region: CATSDSGTLETQYF. DNA of the CDR3: TGTGCCACCAGTGACTCCGGGACGCTTGAGACCCAGTACTTC.

This clonotype occurred many times. It may be a read error: a sequence one base away is much more abundant. The V and J genes are TRBV7-9 and TRBJ1-1; the D is unclear. The V and J ends lost 1 base and 5 bases respectively, with 5 bases between them. Germline loops: CDR1 SEHNR, CDR2 FQNEAQ (reference sequence). CDR3 size: 12 residues. The chain's CDR3 is CASSLGWTEAFF. The CDR3 coding sequence is TGTGCCAGCAGCTTAGGGTGGACTGAAGCTTTCTTT.

This clonotype was observed a few times. The chain employs TRBV5-5 and TRBJ2-1; TRBD2 matches at 8 bases. Germline V gene sequence: CDR1 SGHKS, CDR2 YYEKEE (reference sequence). The J segment lost 9 bases and the V segment lost 3 bases, leaving 14 bases of the junction unmatched. The CDR3 runs to 16 residues. The CDR3 sequence: CASSSTGGADWSEQFF. In nucleotides, the CDR3 is TGTGCCAGCAGCTCTACCGGGGGGGCCGATTGGAGTGAGCAGTTCTTC.

This clonotype occurred many times. V and J are TRBV5-1 and TRBJ2-5, with a possible D match to TRBD2 (5 bases). The germline V gene encodes CDR1 SGHRS and CDR2 YFSETQ. Trimming removed 4 bases at V and 2 bases at J, with 9 bases between. There are 13 residues in the CDR3. Written as DNA, the CDR3 is TGCGCCAGCAGCCCCCGGGATCAAGAGACCCAGTACTTC. This codes for CASSPRDQETQYF. Drawing the rest from reference TRBV5-1 and TRBJ2-5, the complete variable domain is KAGVTQTPRYLIKTRGQQVTLSCSPISGHRSVSWYQQTPGQGLQFLFEYFSETQRNKGNFPGRFSGRQFSNSRSEMNVSTLELGDSALYLCASSPRDQETQYFGPGTRLLVL.

This clonotype was seen at least ten times. The rearrangement joins TRBV7-9 to TRBJ2-2, with 9 bases fitting TRBD1. V gave up 3 bases and J gave up 6 bases; unmatched junction bases: 5. The CDR3 is 15 residues long. Looked up from germline, CDR1 is SEHNR and CDR2 is FQNEAQ (reference sequence). CDR3 sequence reads: CASSLGQGNAGELFF. CDR3 nucleotides: TGTGCCAGCAGCTTGGGACAGGGAAATGCCGGGGAGCTGTTTTTT.

This chain joins TRBV28 and TRBJ1-1, with TRBD1 matching 7 bases. Germline CDR1 is MDHEN and CDR2 is SYDVKM. V shed 5 bases, J shed 6 bases, and the junction held 18 bases outside the gene matches. The CDR3 spans 17 residues. CDR3 region: CASSHRGLGLGAAEAFF. The CDR3 coding sequence is TGTGCCAGCAGTCACAGGGGTCTCGGGCTCGGGGCGGCTGAAGCTTTCTTT.

This clonotype was counted a few times. The chain joins TRBV29-1 to TRBJ2-1, with D uncertain. The germline V gene has CDR1 SQVTM and CDR2 ANQGSEA. V was pared by 6 bases and J by 12 bases, with 12 bases between. The CDR3 sequence is 10 residues long. This CDR3 reads CSVLEGGQFF. The CDR3, as DNA: TGCAGCGTATTAGAAGGCGGGCAGTTCTTC.

The chain is built from TRBV7-2 and TRBJ1-5; no clear D gene. Deletions cut 0 bases from V and 7 bases from J, with 4 bases between. This CDR3 spans 12 amino acids. From germline, CDR1 is SGHTA and CDR2 FQGNSA. The CDR3 spells CASSLASQPQHF. The CDR3, as DNA: TGTGCCAGCAGCTTAGCTTCGCAGCCCCAGCATTTT.